These 12 T cell receptor beta chains came from one sample sequenced in a study of blood T cells in healthy people across ages. A second PCR, run for about 7 to 11 cycles, used a sample-barcoded 5' primer plus a J-beta primer mix. From the 5' RACE reads, TCRdb called clonotypes with MiXCR, one entry per CDR3 protein. Of 630,000 or so distinct CDR3 sequences listed, less than 35% are singletons. The sequencing input was blood. The receptor source for this set is a woman of 80 years or more in good health.

Concerning this clonotype itself: Germline is not matched at one junction end, which may reflect a read error. The V call is TRBV6-6, the J call TRBJ2-4, with D perhaps matching TRBD2 (6 bases). TRBJ2-7 explains the end of the DNA better; the J call may be wrong. The CDR3 loop spans 14 amino acids. Germline-derived CDR1 and CDR2 are MNHNY and SVGAGI (reference sequence). CDR3 DNA: TGTGTCAGCGCTACCGGGACTGGAACCTACGAGCAGTACTTC. It specifies CVSATGTGTYEQYF.

This clonotype showed up just a few times. V gene TRBV3-1 combines with J gene TRBJ1-1; TRBD1 is a possible D gene (6 bases). The CDR3 is made up of 16 amino acids. Trimming shortened V by 1 base and J by 1 base, and 13 bases separated the two germline ends. Germline V gene sequence: CDR1 LGHDT, CDR2 YNNKEL (reference sequence). In nucleotides, the CDR3 is TGTGCCAGCAGCCAAGGGTCAGGGGCGTGGAACACTGAAGCTTTCTTT. This codes for CASSQGSGAWNTEAFF.

The rearrangement joins TRBV6-5 to TRBJ2-7; no firm D call. Germline CDR1 reads MNHEY; CDR2 reads SVGAGI. V was cut by 2 bases and J by 3 bases, with 8 bases left in between. The CDR3 has 13 residues. This CDR3 is CASSYGTHYEQYF. The CDR3, as DNA: TGTGCCAGCAGTTACGGCACACACTACGAGCAGTACTTC.

This clonotype was recorded once. This sequence joins TRBV19 and TRBJ2-3; 7 bases map to TRBD2. Germline assignment: CDR1 LNHDA and CDR2 SQIVND (reference sequence). Losses at the gene ends were 5 bases for V and 0 bases for J; bases not matched to a gene: 8. This CDR3 comprises 16 residues. The CDR3, as DNA: TGTGCCAGTAGTGCCCCTGGGGAGGGAAGCACAGATACGCAGTATTTT. Its translation is CASSAPGEGSTDTQYF.

Points on this clonotype: A much larger clone sits a single nucleotide away, making a read error possible. CDR3 protein: CASSPKGALAKNILYF. The CDR3 DNA follows: TGTGCCAGCAGCCCGAAAGGGGCGCTAGCCAAAAACATTCTGTACTTC. V and J are TRBV12-3 or TRBV12-4 and TRBJ2-4, with D possibly called TRBD1 or TRBD2 (5 bases each). This CDR3 is 16 amino acids long.

In regard to this clonotype: A much larger clone is a single base away; this may be a read error. V usage is TRBV7-3 and J usage is TRBJ2-1, with D perhaps matching TRBD1 (5 bases). The CDR3 has 13 amino acids. In germline, CDR1 is SGHTA, CDR2 FQGTGA. Written as DNA, the CDR3 is TGTGCCAGCAGCCCCACCCAGGGAAGCGAGCAGGTCTTC. This codes for CASSPTQGSEQVF.

This clonotype has at least ten counts. This chain joins TRBV12-3 or TRBV12-4 and TRBJ1-1, with D perhaps TRBD1 (5 bases). The CDR3 runs 13 residues. V was clipped by 6 bases and J by 5 bases, with 13 bases between them. The CDR3 nucleotides read TGTGCCAGCAGCCTTACTACAGGTACTGAAGCTTTCTTT. Its translation is CASSLTTGTEAFF.

The chain has TRBV2 and TRBJ1-4; no clear D. From germline, CDR1 is SNHLY and CDR2 FYNNEI. The CDR3 has 13 residues. V was shortened by 10 bases and J by 3 bases, with 12 bases between the two germline ends. CDR3 bases: TGTGCCACCGAGTACCGGGCTAATGAAAAACTGTTTTTT. This encodes CATEYRANEKLFF.

V is TRBV30 and J is TRBJ1-6; weak D call: TRBD1 (6 bases). V lost 0 bases to trimming and J lost 6 bases, with 9 bases between them. The CDR3 totals 14 residues. Looked up from germline, CDR1 is GTSNPN and CDR2 is SVGIG (reference sequence). The DNA of the CDR3 is TGTGCCTGGAGTGTAGCCAGGGGTAATTCACCCCTCCACTTT. This codes for CAWSVARGNSPLHF.

This clonotype has a handful of counts. This chain uses TRBV11-2 with TRBJ1-2; D perhaps matches TRBD1 (5 bases). There are 16 residues in the CDR3. The germline CDR1 and CDR2 sequences are SGHAT and FQNNGV. Trimming stripped 4 bases from V and 8 bases from J, with 23 bases between. The chain's CDR3 is CASSSQPRGLTGGYTF. The DNA of the CDR3 is TGTGCCAGCAGCTCACAACCAAGGGGCCTCACGGGGGGCTACACCTTC.

This clonotype was detected only a few times. The chain couples TRBV11-1 to TRBJ2-1; the D gene is possibly TRBD1 (5 bases). Per germline, CDR1 SGHAT and CDR2 FQDESV (reference sequence). The V and J ends lost 4 bases and 1 base respectively, with 11 bases between them. The CDR3 is 15 amino acids. The CDR3 sequence is CASSSLPGSYNEQFF. The CDR3 DNA is TGTGCCAGCAGCTCCCTCCCAGGGTCCTACAATGAGCAGTTCTTC.

This clonotype was picked up a small number of times. J is TRBJ2-7 and V is TRBV19; 10 bases are a match to TRBD1. Germline V gene data show CDR1 as LNHDA and CDR2 as SQIVND (reference sequence). The length of the CDR3 is 15 residues. V dropped 5 bases and J dropped 0; count of bases not matched to a gene: 4. The CDR3 DNA reads as TGTGCCAGTAGTCCTTGGACAGGGGGCTCCTACGAGCAGTACTTC. The encoded protein is CASSPWTGGSYEQYF.